This entry features one TCR beta chain sequence. The antigen is unknown. The protocol was immunoSEQ multiplex PCR, while the TCRdb copy is restricted to in-frame clones and leaves out a portion. Here the sample spans approximately 65,000 clones, around 95% being singletons. The data derive from a study of cytomegalovirus exposure and HLA in healthy donors. General study points: Subsequent analysis revealed that first-cohort TCR clusters tended to co-occur in the roughly 120 validation repertoires. Listed as cytomegalovirus-associated were about 160 TCR beta chains. In vitro testing confirmed a few CMV-associated chains as specific for CMV antigens.

A roughly 130-subject validation cohort, separate from the approximately 670-subject first cohort, supplied the donors. J gave up 5 bases and V 9 bases, and 12 bases lay outside the gene matches. The CDR3 sequence is 14 residues long. Germline CDR1 SNHLY, CDR2 FYNNEI. Sequences were obtained from PBMCs. This sequence was found in a man younger than 35 in good health and CMV-seronegative. V usage is TRBV2 and J usage is TRBJ1-2; 7 bases agree with TRBD1. The CDR3 DNA reads TGTGCCAGTCCGAACCGGGACAGTCCTTATGGCTACACCTTC. Protein: CASPNRDSPYGYTF.